This T cell receptor beta chain was retrieved from a study of beta chain features in type 1 diabetes (dated by TCRdb to the late 2010s). Study-wide context: Mean age, gender distribution, total cell number and subset yield did not differ between patients and healthy donors. Whereas all 30 or so donors provided naive and central memory subsets, regulatory and stem cell-like memory subsets were isolated from just 8 patients and about 8 healthy donors. The study compared the TCRB repertoires of sorted circulating CD4+ T cell subsets in recently diagnosed type 1 diabetes patients with those in matched healthy donors. Across all samples, almost 110 million sorted cells were examined, and cell number per subset correlated strongly with RNA yield. Broader findings and caveats from the paper: Sequencing cDNA rather than genomic DNA could over-represent highly expressing activated cells, although activation and CD3 levels did not differ between groups. Because small numbers of individuals were included in the HLA sub-analyses, any influence of HLA type on TCRB rearrangement was left unresolved. At VDJ recombination sites, patients with type 1 diabetes made fewer insertions and deleted more nucleotides, a pattern implying thymic rearrangement abnormalities. Type 1 diabetes patients showed a moderate but significant shortening of TCRB CDR3 length in all four CD4+ subsets. Naive, central memory and regulatory TCRB repertoires appeared to be more similar among patients than among healthy donors. Shorter templates might have been favored by PCR, but patient and control samples were amplified and corrected together, so both groups would have been affected equally by any skew.

Germline trimming amounts to 3 bases on V and 4 bases on J, with 8 as the count of junction bases outside the gene matches. Reading from cysteine to phenylalanine, the CDR3 counts 15 amino acids. Kept here is only the CDR3 DNA, which spans 45 bases and is read in frame from base 1. Reading the germline V gene gives CDR1 SGDLS and CDR2 YYNGEE. This clone was recorded a few times. This receptor's antigen is unknown. One base away there is no much larger clone; base qualities are not given. From each donor, a single peripheral blood sample of 90 to 150 mL on average was drawn into heparinised tubes. A BD FACSAria II and a panel including CD45RO, CCR7, CD25, CD127, CD95 and CD27 were used to sort naive, central memory, regulatory and stem cell-like memory CD4+ T cells. A purity above 95% was achieved for all sorted populations. Right away, PBMCs were isolated by Lymphoprep density gradient centrifugation and were stained directly, with no culture step. Samples were stained and sorted in pairs, with one healthy donor and one patient per experiment, so that batch effects were minimized.

All of the isolated RNA was reverse transcribed with the High Capacity cDNA Reverse Transcription Kit, so expressed TCRB transcripts were sequenced. Deep immunoSEQ sequencing was performed on naive, central memory and regulatory T cell samples, with an average of around 3.5 million total reads per sample. After sorted cells were lysed in RLT buffer, RNA was extracted with DNase-treated RNeasy Micro or Mini kits, with the choice depending on cell number. To prevent cross-contamination, every cell subset was processed on its own, while patient and healthy donor samples were processed together. Using the immunoSEQ multiplex PCR, TCRB sequences were amplified from cDNA into 87-bp fragments spanning the CDR3 region. Sequencing of the amplicons was performed on the Illumina HiSeq platform. Per the authors' processing: PCR bias was corrected computationally using synthetic template baselines, and reads within Hamming distance 2 were collapsed, with unmergeable singletons discarded. By aligning reads against IMGT, V, D and J genes, CDR3 length, and insertions or deletions at six rearrangement sites were assigned. Clonotype counts were normalized to sorted cell number within each subset before computing true diversity and Gini coefficients with the tcR R package. Repertoire sharing was quantified using the overlap coefficient calculated on TCRB nucleotide sequences. Out-of-frame TCRB sequences from naive cells were analyzed to stand in for the pre-selection repertoire. TCRdb re-hosts the immuneACCESS table, in-frame sequences only. Its copies lack some clones; in the studies checked, an unresolved V gene accounts for under half of them, and the cause for the rest is not known. The V and J calls and the clone size are those of that table, but D and trimming were determined from the DNA. This sample lists 500,000 to 700,000 clones; roughly a sixth were detected once. In total, the top ten clones hold about 0.086% of the sample.

What was sequenced was naive CD4+ T cells from blood. Explained via the paper, the cell subset or site label denotes: true naive CD4+ T cells. In this chain, TRBV9 is recombined with TRBJ1-2; 8 middle bases align to TRBD1. This clonotype was obtained from a young man in good health. The CDR3 amino acid sequence is: CASSGPGGFSYGYTF. The nucleotides read TGTGCCAGCAGCGGACCAGGGGGCTTTAGCTATGGCTACACCTTC.